Listed here is a single TCR beta chain. Study members were between 18 and 89 years old and lived in 24 US regions. The protocol was immunoSEQ multiplex PCR, while the TCRdb copy is restricted to in-frame clones and leaves out a portion. The table shows under 500,000 clones, with roughly nine tenths occurring only once. V shed 2 bases and J shed 6 bases, with 8 bases lying between them. Per germline, CDR1 SEHNR and CDR2 FQNEAQ (reference sequence). CDR3 length equals 13 residues. The sample belongs to a study of blood T cell repertoires in COVID-19. Study summary: Samples came from the United States, Italy and Spain, spanning acute and convalescent COVID-19.

V and J are TRBV7-9 and TRBJ1-5; D is ambiguous. The sequencing sample was made of PBMCs or T cells enriched from blood (not recorded which). This receptor was identified in a man between 25 and 39 years old who had recovered from COVID-19. The CDR3 sequence: CASSLSEVQPQHF. The CDR3 DNA follows: TGTGCCAGCAGCTTATCTGAGGTTCAGCCCCAGCATTTT.